This TCR beta chain came from a study of blood T cell repertoires in COVID-19. Background on the study: Researchers got acute and convalescent COVID-19 samples from the United States, Italy and Spain. The analysed material was cDNA or gDNA that came from T cells, B-cell-depleted T cells, or PBMCs.

Here immunoSEQ multiplex PCR was the method, and the copy in TCRdb shows in-frame clones only, minus some. In the table there are about 210,000 clones, 65% to 90% of which are singletons. The CDR3 runs to 13 residues. Germline CDR1 is MNHNY and CDR2 is SVGAGI (reference sequence). The ends were cut back, 6 bases at V and 7 bases at J, with 15 bases in the middle. The chain recombines TRBV6-6 with TRBJ1-2; TRBD1 is a possible D gene (6 bases). Sequencing input: peripheral blood. This sequence was found in a woman aged 70-85 years with COVID-19, enrolled during active disease. CDR3 sequence: CASSGRGAFGYTF. CDR3 bases: TGTGCCAGCAGCGGGAGGGGGGCATTTGGCTACACCTTC.